Given below is one T cell receptor beta chain in context. Antigen: not known. This record comes from a study of a mutant IDH1 vaccine in newly diagnosed glioma. This sample's time point: week 47, end of study. In every dose of vaccine, 300 ug of mutant IDH1 20-mer peptide was given alongside topical imiquimod. Sequencing was performed with immunoSEQ multiplex PCR; in TCRdb, only in-frame clones are kept and a portion is missing. The sample consists of roughly 86,000 clones, just under 90% of them appearing once. The CDR3 consists of 13 residues. V shed 2 bases, J shed 4 bases, and the junction held 0 bases outside the gene matches. The germline V gene encodes CDR1 SGHTA and CDR2 FQGTGA.

The receptor was isolated from a woman aged 50 to 60 with glioma. This specimen consisted of PBMCs, obtained from a glioma patient whose treatment included an IDH1 peptide vaccine. The chain uses TRBV7-3 and TRBJ2-5, with 8 bases identical to TRBD1. The CDR3 region is CASSLGTGETQYF. For the CDR3, the DNA is TGTGCCAGCAGCTTAGGGACAGGAGAGACCCAGTACTTC.